Presented here are 19 T cell receptor beta chains from one specimen sequenced in a study of cytomegalovirus exposure and HLA in healthy donors. The PCR used 60 Vbeta and 13 Jbeta primers. Generated by immunoSEQ multiplex PCR, the TCRdb table keeps only in-frame clones and is missing some. The sample includes 130,000 or so clones, approximately 87% of them seen just once. Sample: PBMCs. These receptors all come from a woman aged 25 to 39 in good health and CMV-seronegative.

This clone was counted between two and nine times. The chain uses TRBV6-6 and TRBJ1-5; 10 bases fit TRBD1. Germline V gives CDR1 MNHNY, CDR2 SVGAGI (reference sequence). This CDR3 has 16 amino acids. J gave up 3 bases and V 0 bases, and 2 bases lay outside the gene matches. CDR3 protein: CASSYSGTGANQPQHF. The CDR3 DNA reads as TGTGCCAGCAGTTACTCAGGGACAGGGGCCAATCAGCCCCAGCATTTT.

The V gene is TRBV21-1, the J gene TRBJ2-7; the table names TRBD1, a call not compared with the DNA. TRBV21-1 is marked as a pseudogene. This CDR3 comprises 15 residues. The CDR3 sequence is CASSRVKGASYEQYF. CDR3 bases: TGTGCCAGCAGTCGCGTAAAGGGGGCGAGCTACGAGCAGTACTTC.

The chain is built from TRBV28 and TRBJ2-5; TRBD1 agrees at 7 bases. The CDR3 covers 15 residues. Germline trimming cut 3 bases from V and 2 bases from J; bases unmatched to any gene: 6. The germline CDR1 and CDR2 sequences are MDHEN and SYDVKM. In DNA, the CDR3 is TGTGCCAGCAGTTTCTTGGACAGGTTTCAAGAGACCCAGTACTTC. Translating it yields CASSFLDRFQETQYF.

This chain joins TRBV7-9 and TRBJ2-1, with TRBD1 matching 7 bases. V lost 3 bases, J lost 0 bases, and 2 bases stayed unmatched. This CDR3 is built from 15 residues. Germline CDR1 SEHNR, CDR2 FQNEAQ (reference sequence). CDR3 DNA: TGTGCCAGCAGCTTTCCAGGGGGCTCCTACAATGAGCAGTTCTTC. Translated, it gives CASSFPGGSYNEQFF.

The chain uses TRBV15 and TRBJ1-2; TRBD1 matches 8 bases. The CDR3 spans 16 residues. Germline V gene data show CDR1 as LNHNV and CDR2 as YYDKDF (reference sequence). After removal of 1 base from V and 7 bases from J, the junction contained 11 bases not matched to a gene. CDR3 DNA sequence: TGTGCCACCAGCAGAGGGACGACAGGGGAGGCGCGTGGCTACACCTTC. Translation: CATSRGTTGEARGYTF.

Only one count was recorded for this clone. This sequence joins TRBV4-1 and TRBJ2-7, with 14 bases lining up with TRBD2. V was pared by 4 bases and J by 4 bases, with 6 bases of the junction left unmatched. Germline CDR1 is MGHRA and CDR2 is YSYEKL. The CDR3 is 16 residues long. CDR3 DNA: TGCGCCAGCAGCCGCCTGACTAGCGGGGGGGATTACGAGCAGTACTTC. This translates into CASSRLTSGGDYEQYF.

The gene calls are TRBV4-3 and TRBJ2-7, with 11 bases identical to TRBD2. J gave up 0 bases and V 4 bases, and 8 bases lay outside the gene matches. Germline V lookup: CDR1 LGHNA, CDR2 YSLEER. This CDR3 has 17 amino acids. CDR3: CASSPGLAVSSSYEQYF. The CDR3 nucleotides read TGCGCCAGCAGCCCGGGACTAGCGGTTTCAAGCTCCTACGAGCAGTACTTC.

The chain links TRBV2 to TRBJ1-4; TRBD1 agrees at 8 bases. Germline V gene sequence: CDR1 SNHLY, CDR2 FYNNEI. This CDR3 has 14 residues. V shed 7 bases, J shed 8 bases, and the junction held 9 bases outside the gene matches. CDR3 in amino acids: CASNTQGVLEKLFF. CDR3 in DNA: TGTGCCAGCAACACACAGGGGGTTCTGGAAAAACTGTTTTTT.

The chain couples TRBV28 to TRBJ1-4; possible D gene TRBD1, 6 bases. The CDR3 has 16 amino acids. V lost 3 bases, J lost 4 bases, and 15 bases lay in between. Germline assignment: CDR1 MDHEN and CDR2 SYDVKM. As DNA, the CDR3 is TGTGCCAGCAGTTTTGGCAGGGGCCCCCTTAATGAAAAACTGTTTTTT. Protein sequence: CASSFGRGPLNEKLFF.

The chain has TRBV4-2 and TRBJ2-7, with TRBD2 identical over 13 bases. The CDR3 spans 16 residues. CDR1 and CDR2 from the germline V gene are LGHNA and YNFKEQ. V dropped 3 bases and J dropped 4; count of bases not matched to a gene: 6. The CDR3 coding sequence is TGTGCCAGCAGCCAGGAGGGGACTAGCGGGATTTACGAGCAGTACTTC. Protein sequence: CASSQEGTSGIYEQYF.

This sequence joins TRBV4-3 and TRBJ2-2, with a weak D call TRBD1 (8 bases). With 0 bases removed from V and 2 bases from J, the gap between germline ends came to 25 bases. This CDR3 spans 21 amino acids. The germline V gene has CDR1 LGHNA and CDR2 YSLEER. DNA of the CDR3: TGCGCCAGCAGCCAAGATCTTGCACCGGGAGGACAGGGAGTCAACACCGGGGAGCTGTTTTTT. Protein: CASSQDLAPGGQGVNTGELFF.

The chain couples TRBV7-2 to TRBJ2-7, with 7 bases aligning to TRBD2. The CDR3 contains 13 residues. V shed 5 bases and J 7 bases; nucleotides not matched to a gene: 8. Germline values: CDR1 SGHTA, CDR2 FQGNSA. The CDR3: CASSPPGGFEQYF. For the CDR3, the DNA is TGTGCCAGCAGCCCCCCCGGGGGGTTTGAGCAGTACTTC.

The chain is built from TRBV30 and TRBJ1-1; TRBD1 agrees at 7 bases. From germline, CDR1 is GTSNPN and CDR2 SVGIG (reference sequence). J gave up 0 bases and V 2 bases, and 6 bases lay outside the gene matches. The CDR3 extends over 15 amino acids. In nucleotides, the CDR3 is TGTGCCTGGAGTCCATTGACAGGGCTGAACACTGAAGCTTTCTTT. It translates to CAWSPLTGLNTEAFF.

The rearrangement joins TRBV4-3 to TRBJ2-5; 10 positions match TRBD2. V was pared by 2 bases and J by 5 bases, with 8 bases of the junction left unmatched. Germline loops: CDR1 LGHNA, CDR2 YSLEER. The CDR3 has 16 residues. CDR3 region: CASSQLLAGEGETQYF. The DNA for the CDR3 is TGCGCCAGCAGCCAATTGCTAGCGGGAGAAGGGGAGACCCAGTACTTC.

This clone was seen a few times. CDR3 residues: CASSYSGQGTQPQHF. CDR3 DNA: TGTGCCAGCAGTTACTCGGGACAGGGGACTCAGCCCCAGCATTTT. This sequence joins TRBV6-6 and TRBJ1-5, with TRBD1 identical over 10 bases. V was clipped by 0 bases and J by 6 bases; unmatched bases: 2. The CDR3 is 15 amino acids. CDR1 and CDR2 (germline): MNHNY, SVGAGI (reference sequence).

This chain connects TRBV4-3 to TRBJ1-1; the D gene is possibly TRBD1 (5 bases). Deletions cut 3 bases from V and 4 bases from J, with 18 bases between. Germline V gene lookup returns CDR1 LGHNA and CDR2 YSLEER. The CDR3 is 16 residues long. CDR3 sequence: CASSHRRGGVGTEAFF. The CDR3 DNA sequence: TGCGCCAGCAGCCACCGCCGGGGGGGGGTGGGCACTGAAGCTTTCTTT.

The rearrangement joins TRBV2 to TRBJ2-7; 8 nucleotides agree with TRBD1. Germline-derived CDR1 and CDR2 are SNHLY and FYNNEI. The CDR3 is 14 residues long. J was trimmed by 9 bases and V by 1 base; bases with no gene match: 8. This CDR3 is CASSEGQGNMWQYF. The CDR3 nucleotides are TGTGCCAGCAGTGAAGGACAGGGGAATATGTGGCAGTACTTC.

The V call is TRBV19, the J call TRBJ2-1; 8 bases match TRBD2. The CDR3 loop spans 19 amino acids. CDR1 and CDR2 (germline): LNHDA, SQIVND (reference sequence). With 0 bases clipped from V and 3 bases from J, the junction kept 13 bases outside the gene matches. The CDR3 DNA is TGTGCCAGTAGTATAGAGGGCAGAACTAGCGGAACCCTCTACAATGAGCAGTTCTTC. The encoded protein is CASSIEGRTSGTLYNEQFF.

The rearrangement uses TRBV7-3 and TRBJ2-1; TRBD2 matches 12 bases. J gave up 7 bases and V 6 bases, and 10 bases lay outside the gene matches. The CDR3 length is 16 residues. Germline V gene sequence: CDR1 SGHTA, CDR2 FQGTGA. CDR3 residues: CASSSHTSGRWNEQFF. In DNA form, the CDR3 reads TGTGCCAGCAGTTCGCATACTAGCGGGAGGTGGAATGAGCAGTTCTTC.